The source of this T cell receptor (beta chain) is a study of blood T cells in healthy people across ages. Healthy Russian Caucasian donors spanned ages about 6 to 95 years. Every sample had a minimum of 6 million PBMCs isolated. Then a second PCR, running about 7 to 11 cycles, was carried out with a sample-barcoded 5' primer and a J-beta primer mix. Via MiXCR, TCRdb re-called the 5' RACE reads, giving one row per CDR3 protein. Of fewer than 950,000 distinct CDR3 sequences listed, about 36% were seen once; the top ten hold 10% to 15%. This clonotype was counted a single time. Sequences were obtained from blood. The receptor's source is a young man in good health.

CDR3 residues: CASSLARAGTTDMEYF. The CDR3 region has the DNA TGTGCCAGCAGTTTAGCTCGAGCGGGGACCACAGATATGGAGTATTTT. The chain is built from TRBV12-3 or TRBV12-4 and TRBJ2-3; 7 nucleotides line up with TRBD2. Trimming removed 0 bases from V and 13 bases from J; junction bases left unmatched: 16. The CDR3 has 16 residues.